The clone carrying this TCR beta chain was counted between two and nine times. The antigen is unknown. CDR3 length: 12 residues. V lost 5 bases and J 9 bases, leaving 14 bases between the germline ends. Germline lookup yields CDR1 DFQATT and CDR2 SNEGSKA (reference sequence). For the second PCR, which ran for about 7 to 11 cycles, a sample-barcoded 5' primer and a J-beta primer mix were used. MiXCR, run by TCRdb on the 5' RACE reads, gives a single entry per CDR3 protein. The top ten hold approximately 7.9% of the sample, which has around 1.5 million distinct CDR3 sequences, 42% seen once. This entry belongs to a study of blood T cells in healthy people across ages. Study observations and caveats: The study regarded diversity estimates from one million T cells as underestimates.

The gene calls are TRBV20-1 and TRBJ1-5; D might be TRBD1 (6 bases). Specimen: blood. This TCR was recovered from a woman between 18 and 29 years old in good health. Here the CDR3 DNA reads TGCAGTGCTGTACAGGGCACGGGGCCCCAGCATTTT. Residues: CSAVQGTGPQHF.